This T cell receptor (beta chain) was captured by sequencing in a study of cytomegalovirus exposure and HLA in healthy donors (dated by TCRdb to between 2016 and 2019). With regard to the full study: According to an earlier analysis of a few hundred of the donors, 150 million to 200 million T cells yielded 117 million unique TCR beta sequences and less than 300 Gb of sequence data. A later analysis re-examined previously published TCR beta repertoires from just over 650 donors and added high-resolution HLA genotyping to investigate patterns of TCR occurrence. HLA typing covered class I and class II loci at four-digit resolution. Alongside the repertoire data, information on donor age, sex, ethnicity and CMV serostatus was compiled. Genome-wide SNP genotypes for about 60% of the 666 donors were used in a later genetic analysis, which treated that subset as a discovery cohort. The study combined high-throughput TCR immunosequencing, statistical association of individual TCRs with disease status, and machine learning to predict cytomegalovirus infection status. Typing coverage differed by locus: A, B, C, DRB1 and DQB1 were typed in roughly 620-630 donors, DQA1 in 522, DPA1 in over 600, and DPB1 in approximately 450. A separate validation cohort of more than 100 different subjects was used in addition to the approximately 700-subject first cohort. To decide whether each TCR beta V gene segment behaved as functional or pseudogenic, an earlier analysis of some 600 of the donors relied on high-throughput TCR beta sequencing. On average, around 230,000 unique TCR beta nucleotide sequences were sequenced per donor among about 400 genotyped donors of the cohort, with roughly 18% of those sequences being non-productive. Of the 300 to 450 genotyped donors, about 80% fell in the genetic ancestry cluster associated with self-reported Caucasian donors. Every discovery cohort repertoire had been produced on one sequencing platform. The aim of the study was to test whether cataloging public T cell receptors could identify signatures of past pathogen exposure. In the later analysis, no new phenotypic data were used to find candidate immune exposures; instead, reliance was placed on TCR beta sequences and their occurrence across donors. About 280 gigabases of sequencing data and 75 million to 85 million unique TCR sequences made up an early release that covered about 640 HLA-typed donors. Several DR-DQ haplotypes were handled as single units for association and clustering, since linkage in the cohort was strong. The study used immunosequencing to profile the T cell repertoires of hundreds of subjects and linked those repertoires to cytomegalovirus serostatus. Broad study findings and their caveats: It was suggested by the authors that the approach could potentially be generalized to other disease states and immunological phenotypes. The classifier was reported to diagnose cytomegalovirus status with high specificity and sensitivity in both the original and validation cohorts. Most TCR sequences were seen in very few donors, while some public TCRs were found in many individuals. Roughly uniform sequencing depth across donors was assumed in presence/absence analyses, although this assumption may not hold. The cohort was sequenced for TCR beta chains only, and without alpha or paired-chain data the features that could be detected were limited. HLA typing was unavailable for some donors at each locus, so association tests used only the typed subset. Some 16 rarely observed V segments, including chromosome 9 orphons, were excluded from the earlier analysis of some 590 of the donors because counts were too low. According to a later genetic analysis, donors in an Asian-associated ancestry cluster had fewer N-insertions in productive TCRs than the approximately 670-donor mean. When HLA alleles, especially DR and DQ, strongly co-occurred, TCR associations were difficult to assign to individual alleles. A later analysis found that HLA-associated TCR beta chains were more clonally expanded and had lower generation probabilities than equally common non-associated chains. Some IMGT-functional V segments, including TRBV6-2 and TRBV6-3, could not be told apart with the 87-base-pair reads, so those segments were excluded. V-gene and J-gene trimming of TCR beta chains was associated with a missense DCLRE1C variant in a later genetic analysis, and the association was replicated in an independent cohort. At a false discovery rate of 0.05, a later analysis linked some 18,000 TCR beta sequences to specific HLA alleles. A further reported finding was that TCR beta sequences accurately predicted the HLA-A and HLA-B alleles for most subjects in the first cohort. Linkage disequilibrium might explain the correlated functional status among segregating V segments, but an unknown experimental factor could not be excluded. Immune exposure information for the cohort was limited to CMV serostatus. In a later analysis, several top co-occurrence clusters were reported to appear linked to parvovirus B19, influenza, CMV and Epstein-Barr virus. In a later analysis, the rate of TCR association differed among HLA loci, with DRB1 alleles having the most associated TCRs and HLA-C alleles having the fewest. The study gave a list of under 200 TCR beta chains associated with cytomegalovirus. A few of the identified cytomegalovirus-associated TCR beta chains were confirmed in vitro to be specific for cytomegalovirus antigens. According to a later analysis, most CMV-associated TCR beta chains appeared to be HLA-restricted, and the HLA associations seemed to be driven largely by CMV exposure. The sequencing pipeline was judged likely to have produced a cluster of highly shared sequence variants as a technical artifact. An earlier analysis of approximately 530 of the donors showed that most TCR beta V segments appeared in productive rearrangements either about 87% or about 30% of the time, which broadly matched IMGT annotations.

The CDR3 spans 14 residues, from the cysteine through the phenylalanine. Only the CDR3 portion is preserved as DNA: 42 bases, with reading frame beginning at the first base. Receptors were amplified or captured by the immunoSEQ multiplex PCR assay. The multiplex PCR relied on a mix of 60 forward primers for TCR Vbeta segments and 13 reverse primers for TCR Jbeta segments. Amplification of the CDR3 region of rearranged TCR beta genes was performed with a multiplex PCR assay on genomic DNA. The Illumina HiSeq System was used to sequence the amplified TCR beta libraries as 87-base-pair reads. The study's processing was this. Across the roughly 700 repertoires, a later analysis counted some 80 million unique TCR beta chains, roughly 11 million of which were shared by at least two donors. Raw reads were error-corrected and collapsed into unique sequences with a nearest-neighbor algorithm that merged closely related sequences to remove PCR and sequencing errors. CDR3 sequences were aligned to IMGT reference sequences to assign V, D and J gene segments. For a sequence to be retained, at least a six-nucleotide match to both a V gene segment and a J gene segment was required. Rearrangements were called productive when the CDR3 lacked stop codons and stayed in frame with V and J; all others were non-productive. CDR3 was defined by IMGT convention, running from the second conserved V-encoded cysteine to the conserved J-encoded phenylalanine. In an earlier analysis of 500 to 650 of the donors, sequences lacking an unambiguous match to a single V gene segment were excluded. An earlier analysis of several hundred of the donors called V segments functional above 56.7% productive rearrangements and segregating when the between-donor standard deviation exceeded 5%. A statistical classification framework was built to diagnose cytomegalovirus status from the catalog of TCR beta chain sequences. V and J gene assignment, in a later analysis, came from comparing TCR nucleotide sequences with IMGT/GENE-DB human TR gene sequences. Using the TCRdist pipeline, a later analysis assigned CDR3 sequences along with most-parsimonious VDJ recombination scenarios. A later analysis defined each TCR beta chain by its CDR3 amino acid sequence plus V-gene family, and excluded reads lacking a unique V-gene family. To address suspected cross-contamination and a sequencing artifact, a later analysis removed roughly 580 highly shared, low-generation-probability nucleotide sequences. For each public chain, a later analysis derived a clonal expansion index from normalized ranks of inferred template counts within each repertoire. Generation probabilities in a later analysis came from a VDJ recombination model fitted to out-of-frame rearrangements, and those results were checked against IGoR. A later analysis scored TCR-TCR, TCR-HLA and TCR-CMV co-occurrence with hypergeometric tests, applying a repertoire-size bias correction to TCR pairs. False discovery rates were estimated in a later analysis by permuting HLA or CMV assignments 20 times. In a later analysis, co-occurring TCRs were grouped with DBSCAN, and TCRdist sequence similarity was added when clustering was performed within HLA-allele-positive subsets. Repertoires with fewer than 30,000 or more than 120,000 public chains were left out of co-occurrence clustering, as were several repertoires with anomalous nucleotide sharing. Entries here come from immuneACCESS through TCRdb and include only in-frame sequences with V and J called. Some clones fail to appear in such tables; in the studies checked, an unresolved V gene covers under half of the shortfall, and the cause of the remainder is unknown. The V and J calls and clone size are taken from that table; D and trimming were inferred from the DNA. In this sample the table shows approximately 50,000 clones, about 78% of which occur a single time. The ten biggest clones cover 8% to 8.5% of the sample.

On this clone: There is no known antigen for this receptor. Per-base qualities were not stored, and no clone one base away is much larger.

The cohort comprised 710 or so healthy bone marrow donors. At the time of sampling, all cohort members were nominally healthy, though unrecorded immune exposures were likely present. The donor was CMV seropositive and belonged to the group of over 250 seropositive cohort members. A peripheral blood sample was provided by each donor, and peripheral blood mononuclear cells were used for TCR beta sequencing. Genomic DNA was extracted from the blood cell samples with the Qiagen DNeasy Blood Extraction Kit. Sequencing was performed on PBMCs. The clonotype originates from a man younger than 40 in good health and CMV-seropositive. This chain joins TRBV21-1 to TRBJ1-2. TRBV21-1 counts as a pseudogene. The bases read TGTGCCAGCCTTCCGGCCGAAAGGGAGGGAGGCTACACCTTC. Its protein is CASLPAEREGGYTF.